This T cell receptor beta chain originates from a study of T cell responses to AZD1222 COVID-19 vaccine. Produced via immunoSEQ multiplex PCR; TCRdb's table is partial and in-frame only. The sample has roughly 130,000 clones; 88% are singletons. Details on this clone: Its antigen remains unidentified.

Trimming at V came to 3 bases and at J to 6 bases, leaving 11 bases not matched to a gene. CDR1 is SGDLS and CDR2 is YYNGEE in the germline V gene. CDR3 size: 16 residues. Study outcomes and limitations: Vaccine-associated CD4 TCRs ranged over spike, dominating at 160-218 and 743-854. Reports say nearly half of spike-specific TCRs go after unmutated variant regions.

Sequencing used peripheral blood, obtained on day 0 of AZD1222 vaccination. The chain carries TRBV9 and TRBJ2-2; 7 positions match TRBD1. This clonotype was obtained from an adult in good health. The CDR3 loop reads CASSARFTQGPGELFF. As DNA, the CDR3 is TGTGCCAGCAGCGCCAGATTTACACAGGGGCCCGGGGAGCTGTTTTTT.